This T cell receptor beta chain was recorded in a study of T cell changes during pregnancy in multiple sclerosis. Using immunoSEQ multiplex PCR, the repertoire was profiled, and TCRdb retains in-frame clones only, with some absent. The table records about 31,000 clones, about 91% of them present only once. This sequence was found in a female donor with multiple sclerosis, enrolled in a pregnancy study. Sequenced material: CD8+ T cells from peripheral blood mononuclear cells, taken in the second trimester of pregnancy.

The CDR3 nucleotides read TGTGCCAGCAGACCGGACAGGGAGGTCTACGAGCAGTACTTC. Its protein is CASRPDREVYEQYF. This chain connects TRBV6-1 to TRBJ2-7; TRBD1 matches 8 bases. The trim removed 6 bases at V and 3 bases at J, leaving 7 bases unmatched. The CDR3 loop spans 14 amino acids. Germline values: CDR1 MNHNS, CDR2 SASEGT.